A selection of T cell receptor beta chains follows, all from one sample in a study of CD8 T cells in ankylosing spondylitis. TCRdb independently ran MiXCR on the 5' RACE reads; one entry per CDR3 protein. Of 150,000 to 200,000 distinct CDR3 sequences in the sample, under 14% were seen once. The specimen was blood, either unsorted or a sorted T cell fraction (not recorded which). These receptors originate from a male donor with ankylosing spondylitis or in good health (not recorded which). CDR3s include the opening cysteine and the closing phenylalanine or tryptophan.

CDR3aa,v_gene,j_gene
CSARVPGAAEAFF,TRBV20-1,TRBJ1-1
CASSYYSSGVNQPQHF,TRBV6-2/TRBV6-3,TRBJ1-5
CASSTTGTDTEAFF,TRBV18,TRBJ1-1
CASSSWTEMNTEAFF,TRBV28,TRBJ1-1
CATEEAGGRNEQFF,TRBV24-1,TRBJ2-1
CASSQDYDRGGQFF,TRBV4-3,TRBJ2-1
CASSRGHQETQYF,TRBV19,TRBJ2-5
CASSLAAGANEQFF,TRBV7-2,TRBJ2-1
CASSLPGGSGVRQYF,TRBV18,TRBJ2-7
CASTLDSGVFNEQFF,TRBV7-2,TRBJ2-1
CATSRDLAGDVEQYF,TRBV15,TRBJ2-7
CASSQDAYRGNEKLFF,TRBV4-3,TRBJ1-4
CASSSTDYEQYF,TRBV11-2,TRBJ2-7
CASSLARLKETQYF,TRBV5-6,TRBJ2-5
CASTGGISYNEQFF,TRBV5-5,TRBJ2-1